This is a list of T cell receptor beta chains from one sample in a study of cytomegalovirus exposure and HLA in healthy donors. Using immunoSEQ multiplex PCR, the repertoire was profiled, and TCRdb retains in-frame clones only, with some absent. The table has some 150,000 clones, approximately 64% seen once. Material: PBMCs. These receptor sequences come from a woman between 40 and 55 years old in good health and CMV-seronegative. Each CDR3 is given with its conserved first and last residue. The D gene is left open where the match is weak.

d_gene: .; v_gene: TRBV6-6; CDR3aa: CASSTGVLKPGGYTF
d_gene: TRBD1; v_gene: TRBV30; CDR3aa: CAWRRDSTINYGYTF
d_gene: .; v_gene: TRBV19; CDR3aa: CASSISQGSGEAFF
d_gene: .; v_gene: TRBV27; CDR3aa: CASSLTEGGYEQYF
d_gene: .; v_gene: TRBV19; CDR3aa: CASRDTTYQPQHF
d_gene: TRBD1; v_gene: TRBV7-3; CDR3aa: CASSLMGQKNEKLFF
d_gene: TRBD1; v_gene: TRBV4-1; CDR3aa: CASSLTPGQGNTEAFF
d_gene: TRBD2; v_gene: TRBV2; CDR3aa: CASSSAGGTDTQYF
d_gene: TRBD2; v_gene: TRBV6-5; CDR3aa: CASSLTSGGSSYEQYF
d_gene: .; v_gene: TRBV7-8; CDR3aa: CASSLGRGNTGELFF
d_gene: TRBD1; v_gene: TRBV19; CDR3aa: CASSRTGYSNQPQHF
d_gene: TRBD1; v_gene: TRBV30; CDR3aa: CAWSEQGNSPLHF
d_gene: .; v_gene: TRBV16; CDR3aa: CASSRTTVNTEAFF
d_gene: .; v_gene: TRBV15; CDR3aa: CATSRDGLSYQPQHF
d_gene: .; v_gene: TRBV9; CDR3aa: CASSVGGGGTEAFF
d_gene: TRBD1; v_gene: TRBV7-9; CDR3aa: CASTPRGANTEAFF
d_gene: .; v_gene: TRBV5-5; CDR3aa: CASSYAGAGYEQYF
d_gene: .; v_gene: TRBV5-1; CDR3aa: CASSLGMGRANTEAFF
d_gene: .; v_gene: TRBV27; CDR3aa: CASSPGVASSSMNTEAFF
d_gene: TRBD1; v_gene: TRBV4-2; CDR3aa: CASSQIQGAREKLFF
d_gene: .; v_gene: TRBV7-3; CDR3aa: CASSLRGSNTEAFF
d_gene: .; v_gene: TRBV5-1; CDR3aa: CASGQGGLGEQYF
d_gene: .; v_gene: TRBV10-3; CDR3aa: CAISESTGFRTEAFF
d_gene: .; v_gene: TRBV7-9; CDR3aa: CASSQGSSIQETQYF
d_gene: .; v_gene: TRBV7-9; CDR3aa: CASSLGPGGGTEAFF
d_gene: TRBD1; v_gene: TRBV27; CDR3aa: CASSFMGPTGAQETQYF
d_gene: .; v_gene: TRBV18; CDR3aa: CASSPGQPNTEAFF
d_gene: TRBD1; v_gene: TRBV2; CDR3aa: CASSAGGVSNTGELFF
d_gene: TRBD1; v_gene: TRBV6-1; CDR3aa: CASSKDRGLWPLHF
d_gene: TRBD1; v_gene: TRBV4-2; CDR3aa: CASSQMVQGISNQPQHF
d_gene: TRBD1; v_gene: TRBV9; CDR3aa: CASSVGQGNTGELFF
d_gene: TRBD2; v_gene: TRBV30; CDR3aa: CAWSSGLAGGTDTQYF
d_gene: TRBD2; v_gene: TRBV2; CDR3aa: CASSTGGGTGELFF
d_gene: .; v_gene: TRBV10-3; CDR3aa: CAISGSDRSSNQPQHF
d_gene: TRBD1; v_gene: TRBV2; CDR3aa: CASRLGQGFTEAFF
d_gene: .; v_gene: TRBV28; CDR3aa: CATEGRGRVNEQFF
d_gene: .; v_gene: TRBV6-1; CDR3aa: CASSRREKGDGYTF